The rows below give T cell receptor beta chains drawn from one sample of a study of blood T cell dynamics during melanoma immunotherapy. The protocol was immunoSEQ multiplex PCR, while the TCRdb copy is restricted to in-frame clones and leaves out a portion. This table has some 12,000 clones, 70% to 90% appearing once. The source material was blood, sampled from a patient treated with checkpoint blockade. These receptors were collected from a human donor with melanoma. CDR3s include the opening cysteine and the closing phenylalanine or tryptophan. D genes are given only for firm matches. Expanded clones are given a class, and other clones once, few, many or no size at all.

cdr3_aa: CASSYNREKGYTF
cdr3_nt: TGTGCCAGCAGCTATAACAGGGAGAAGGGCTACACCTTC
clone_size: NA
j_call: TRBJ1-2
v_call: TRBV7-2
d_call: NA

cdr3_aa: CASSSLTGGRGYTF
cdr3_nt: TGTGCCAGCAGCTCCTTGACAGGGGGAAGGGGCTACACCTTC
clone_size: NA
j_call: TRBJ1-2
v_call: TRBV7-6
d_call: TRBD1

cdr3_aa: CASSRDINTGELFF
cdr3_nt: TGCGCCAGCAGCCGGGACATAAACACCGGGGAGCTGTTTTTT
clone_size: NA
j_call: TRBJ2-2
v_call: TRBV10-1
d_call: NA

cdr3_aa: CASSLTGGSTPLHF
cdr3_nt: TGTGCCAGCAGCTTGACAGGGGGGTCGACACCCCTCCACTTT
clone_size: NA
j_call: TRBJ1-6
v_call: TRBV5-5
d_call: TRBD1

cdr3_aa: CASSIGSVDEQYF
cdr3_nt: TGTGCCAGTAGTATAGGATCGGTGGACGAGCAGTACTTC
clone_size: NA
j_call: TRBJ2-7
v_call: TRBV19
d_call: NA

cdr3_aa: CASSQGTRGTLQETQYF
cdr3_nt: TGCGCCAGCAGCCAGGGAACCAGGGGGACTCTACAAGAGACCCAGTACTTC
clone_size: NA
j_call: TRBJ2-5
v_call: TRBV4-3
d_call: NA

cdr3_aa: CASSLGTVNTEAFF
cdr3_nt: TGTGCCAGCAGCTTAGGAACAGTCAACACTGAAGCTTTCTTT
clone_size: NA
j_call: TRBJ1-1
v_call: TRBV7-2
d_call: NA

cdr3_aa: CASSHGLSTGELFF
cdr3_nt: TGTGCCAGCAGCCACGGACTTTCCACCGGGGAGCTGTTTTTT
clone_size: NA
j_call: TRBJ2-2
v_call: TRBV2
d_call: NA

cdr3_aa: CASSLGTWFGNTIYF
cdr3_nt: TGTGCCAGCAGCTTGGGGACGTGGTTTGGAAACACCATATATTTT
clone_size: few
j_call: TRBJ1-3
v_call: TRBV7-8
d_call: NA

cdr3_aa: CASSLVGTTSYEQYF
cdr3_nt: TGTGCCAGCAGCTTAGTCGGGACAACCTCCTACGAGCAGTACTTC
clone_size: NA
j_call: TRBJ2-7
v_call: TRBV7-2
d_call: NA

cdr3_aa: CASSLRRDSNQPQHF
cdr3_nt: TGTGCCAGCAGCTTAAGACGGGATAGCAATCAGCCCCAGCATTTT
clone_size: NA
j_call: TRBJ1-5
v_call: TRBV7-9
d_call: NA

cdr3_aa: CAISGGQGPMRTEAFF
cdr3_nt: TGTGCCATCAGTGGTGGTCAGGGACCCATGAGGACTGAAGCTTTCTTT
clone_size: NA
j_call: TRBJ1-1
v_call: TRBV10-3
d_call: NA

cdr3_aa: CASSLPGTVDIQYF
cdr3_nt: TGTGCCAGCAGTCTACCTGGGACGGTGGACATTCAGTACTTC
clone_size: NA
j_call: TRBJ2-4
v_call: TRBV6-1
d_call: NA

cdr3_aa: CASSKWEFQFF
cdr3_nt: TGTGCCAGCAGCAAATGGGAGTTTCAGTTCTTC
clone_size: NA
j_call: TRBJ2-1
v_call: TRBV21-1
d_call: NA

cdr3_aa: CATGQGYEQYF
cdr3_nt: TGTGCCACTGGACAGGGCTACGAGCAGTACTTC
clone_size: NA
j_call: TRBJ2-7
v_call: TRBV2
d_call: TRBD1

cdr3_aa: CASSPQGNTGELFF
cdr3_nt: TGTGCCAGCAGCCCCCAGGGGAACACCGGGGAGCTGTTTTTT
clone_size: NA
j_call: TRBJ2-2
v_call: TRBV7-3
d_call: NA

cdr3_aa: CASSSRGAEQFF
cdr3_nt: TGTGCCAGCAGCTCCAGGGGTGCGGAGCAGTTCTTC
clone_size: once
j_call: TRBJ2-1
v_call: TRBV5-5
d_call: NA

cdr3_aa: CASSILTGRTDTQYF
cdr3_nt: TGTGCCAGTAGTATCTTGACAGGGAGAACAGATACGCAGTATTTT
clone_size: NA
j_call: TRBJ2-3
v_call: TRBV19
d_call: TRBD1

cdr3_aa: CASSPGDHEQYF
cdr3_nt: TGCGCCAGCAGCCCGGGGGACCACGAGCAGTACTTC
clone_size: NA
j_call: TRBJ2-7
v_call: TRBV5-1
d_call: NA

cdr3_aa: CASSLGRDNSPLHF
cdr3_nt: TGTGCCAGCAGCTTGGGGCGGGATAATTCACCCCTCCACTTT
clone_size: NA
j_call: TRBJ1-6
v_call: TRBV5-5
d_call: NA

cdr3_aa: CAWDGGSFYEQYF
cdr3_nt: TGTGCCTGGGACGGGGGCAGCTTCTACGAGCAGTACTTC
clone_size: NA
j_call: TRBJ2-7
v_call: TRBV30
d_call: NA

cdr3_aa: CASSSSIYGNTIYF
cdr3_nt: TGTGCCAGCAGTTCATCGATCTACGGAAACACCATATATTTT
clone_size: NA
j_call: TRBJ1-3
v_call: TRBV6-5
d_call: NA

cdr3_aa: CASSPRNRSPNSPLHF
cdr3_nt: TGTGCCAGCAGCCCCCGAAACAGGTCACCGAATTCACCCCTCCACTTT
clone_size: NA
j_call: TRBJ1-6
v_call: TRBV7-6
d_call: NA

cdr3_aa: CASKRDPQANTGELFF
cdr3_nt: TGTGCCAGCAAAAGGGATCCCCAGGCGAACACCGGGGAGCTGTTTTTT
clone_size: NA
j_call: TRBJ2-2
v_call: TRBV4-2
d_call: NA

cdr3_aa: CASSTRVWETQYF
cdr3_nt: TGTGCCAGCAGCACCCGGGTTTGGGAGACCCAGTACTTC
clone_size: NA
j_call: TRBJ2-5
v_call: TRBV21-1
d_call: NA

cdr3_aa: CAWTSTLNYGYTF
cdr3_nt: TGTGCCTGGACCTCTACACTCAACTATGGCTACACCTTC
clone_size: NA
j_call: TRBJ1-2
v_call: TRBV30
d_call: NA

cdr3_aa: CASRRTGTANVLTF
cdr3_nt: TGTGCCAGCAGAAGGACAGGGACTGCCAACGTCCTGACTTTC
clone_size: NA
j_call: TRBJ2-6
v_call: TRBV6-5
d_call: TRBD1

cdr3_aa: CASSVGRRTNNSPLHF
cdr3_nt: TGTGCCAGCAGCGTAGGCAGACGGACTAATAATTCACCCCTCCACTTT
clone_size: NA
j_call: TRBJ1-6
v_call: TRBV9
d_call: NA

cdr3_aa: CASSPETPTATEAFF
cdr3_nt: TGTGCCAGCAGCCCAGAGACTCCCACCGCCACTGAAGCTTTCTTT
clone_size: NA
j_call: TRBJ1-1
v_call: TRBV9
d_call: NA

cdr3_aa: CASSSNRGFSYGYTF
cdr3_nt: TGTGCCAGCAGTTCCAACAGGGGGTTTAGCTATGGCTACACCTTC
clone_size: NA
j_call: TRBJ1-2
v_call: TRBV27
d_call: TRBD1

cdr3_aa: CASSVAVSGGDNEQFF
cdr3_nt: TGTGCCAGCAGCGTAGCTGTTAGCGGGGGAGACAATGAGCAGTTCTTC
clone_size: NA
j_call: TRBJ2-1
v_call: TRBV9
d_call: TRBD2

cdr3_aa: CASSLAGTVPSPLHF
cdr3_nt: TGCGCCAGCAGCTTGGCCGGGACTGTACCTTCACCCCTCCACTTT
clone_size: NA
j_call: TRBJ1-6
v_call: TRBV5-1
d_call: NA

cdr3_aa: CASSYGPSPDTQYF
cdr3_nt: TGTGCCAGCAGTTACGGACCCTCCCCAGATACGCAGTATTTT
clone_size: once
j_call: TRBJ2-3
v_call: TRBV7-2
d_call: NA

cdr3_aa: CASSLFQIQPQHF
cdr3_nt: TGTGCCAGCAGCTTGTTTCAGATTCAGCCCCAGCATTTT
clone_size: NA
j_call: TRBJ1-5
v_call: TRBV7-2
d_call: NA

cdr3_aa: CASSQGLAYNEQFF
cdr3_nt: TGTGCCAGCAGCCAGGGCCTAGCCTACAATGAGCAGTTCTTC
clone_size: NA
j_call: TRBJ2-1
v_call: TRBV7-2
d_call: NA

cdr3_aa: CASQPQGGMNTEAFF
cdr3_nt: TGTGCCAGCCAGCCCCAGGGAGGCATGAACACTGAAGCTTTCTTT
clone_size: NA
j_call: TRBJ1-1
v_call: TRBV7-3
d_call: NA

cdr3_aa: CASSYSPVAGETQYF
cdr3_nt: TGTGCCAGCAGTTACTCTCCCGTAGCGGGTGAGACCCAGTACTTC
clone_size: NA
j_call: TRBJ2-5
v_call: TRBV6-5
d_call: TRBD2

cdr3_aa: CASSPSDRVVPHGYTF
cdr3_nt: TGTGCCAGCTCACCGAGTGACAGGGTGGTTCCCCATGGCTACACCTTC
clone_size: few
j_call: TRBJ1-2
v_call: TRBV18
d_call: TRBD1

cdr3_aa: CASSRDRTPNYGYTF
cdr3_nt: TGTGCCAGCAGTCGTGACCGAACCCCTAACTATGGCTACACCTTC
clone_size: NA
j_call: TRBJ1-2
v_call: TRBV6-5
d_call: NA

cdr3_aa: CASSLSGTVIKQPQHF
cdr3_nt: TGTGCCAGCAGCTTATCTGGGACAGTAATTAAGCAGCCCCAGCATTTT
clone_size: NA
j_call: TRBJ1-5
v_call: TRBV5-8
d_call: TRBD1

cdr3_aa: CASSLAAGPSSYNSPLHF
cdr3_nt: TGCGCCAGCAGCTTGGCGGCGGGACCGAGCTCCTATAATTCACCCCTCCACTTT
clone_size: few
j_call: TRBJ1-6
v_call: TRBV5-1
d_call: NA

cdr3_aa: CASSDGREAGYGYTF
cdr3_nt: TGTGCCAGCAGTGACGGCAGGGAGGCAGGGTATGGCTACACCTTC
clone_size: NA
j_call: TRBJ1-2
v_call: TRBV6-1
d_call: NA

cdr3_aa: CASSQGERTSGGADGTGELFF
cdr3_nt: TGTGCCAGCAGCCAAGGGGAACGGACTAGCGGGGGGGCCGATGGGACCGGGGAGCTGTTTTTT
clone_size: NA
j_call: TRBJ2-2
v_call: TRBV21-1
d_call: NA

cdr3_aa: CASSGTVLSYEQYF
cdr3_nt: TGCGCCAGCAGCGGGACCGTTCTATCCTACGAGCAGTACTTC
clone_size: NA
j_call: TRBJ2-7
v_call: TRBV5-1
d_call: NA

cdr3_aa: CASSREATDSNNGYTF
cdr3_nt: TGTGCCAGCAGCCGCGAGGCGACGGACAGCAATAATGGCTACACCTTC
clone_size: NA
j_call: TRBJ1-2
v_call: TRBV7-2
d_call: NA

cdr3_aa: CASSDRTGADTQYF
cdr3_nt: TGTGCCAGCAGTGACCGGACAGGGGCGGATACGCAGTATTTT
clone_size: NA
j_call: TRBJ2-3
v_call: TRBV6-4
d_call: TRBD1

cdr3_aa: CARDGQGGSYNSPLHF
cdr3_nt: TGTGCCAGAGACGGACAGGGAGGATCCTATAATTCACCCCTCCACTTT
clone_size: NA
j_call: TRBJ1-6
v_call: TRBV2
d_call: TRBD1

cdr3_aa: CASSITGVLGNQPQHF
cdr3_nt: TGTGCCAGCAGCATTACTGGAGTATTGGGCAATCAGCCCCAGCATTTT
clone_size: NA
j_call: TRBJ1-5
v_call: TRBV7-9
d_call: NA

cdr3_aa: CASSLFRVDQPQHF
cdr3_nt: TGTGCCAGCAGCTTATTCAGGGTCGATCAGCCCCAGCATTTT
clone_size: NA
j_call: TRBJ1-5
v_call: TRBV7-2
d_call: NA

cdr3_aa: CASSLRQAGYTF
cdr3_nt: TGTGCCAGCAGCTTGAGGCAGGCTGGCTACACCTTC
clone_size: NA
j_call: TRBJ1-2
v_call: TRBV5-6
d_call: NA

cdr3_aa: CASSPKQVHNYGYTF
cdr3_nt: TGTGCCAGCAGCCCCAAACAGGTCCATAACTATGGCTACACCTTC
clone_size: NA
j_call: TRBJ1-2
v_call: TRBV5-5
d_call: NA

cdr3_aa: CASRGLSALHF
cdr3_nt: TGTGCCAGCAGGGGACTTTCGGCCCTCCACTTT
clone_size: NA
j_call: TRBJ1-6
v_call: TRBV27
d_call: NA

cdr3_aa: CASSLGQGKQYF
cdr3_nt: TGTGCCAGCAGTTTAGGACAGGGGAAGCAGTACTTC
clone_size: once
j_call: TRBJ2-7
v_call: TRBV28
d_call: TRBD1

cdr3_aa: CASSQEGQGPIAKNIQYF
cdr3_nt: TGCGCCAGCAGCCAAGAAGGGCAGGGCCCAATAGCCAAAAACATTCAGTACTTC
clone_size: NA
j_call: TRBJ2-4
v_call: TRBV4-1
d_call: NA

cdr3_aa: CASSYRSGGADTQYF
cdr3_nt: TGTGCCAGCAGCTATCGAAGCGGGGGGGCGGATACGCAGTATTTT
clone_size: NA
j_call: TRBJ2-3
v_call: TRBV11-3
d_call: TRBD2